The TCR beta chain described here comes from a study of CD8 T cells in ankylosing spondylitis. Study outcomes and limitations: In the blood and synovial fluid of reactive arthritis, some motif variants had been previously reported. What appeared characteristic of ankylosing spondylitis blood was a TCR beta motif of fewer than ten highly homologous variants.

Concerning this clonotype itself: The antigen is not known.

Each CDR3 protein gets one entry after TCRdb re-called the 5' RACE reads with MiXCR. The sample has 250,000 to 300,000 distinct CDR3 sequences, approximately 20% seen once. V was trimmed by 4 bases and J by 7 bases, leaving 14 bases between them. This CDR3 is 14 amino acids long. Germline-derived CDR1 and CDR2 are SGHRS and YFSETQ. The V gene is TRBV5-1, the J gene TRBJ1-4, with D hard to call. The clonotype originates from a male donor with ankylosing spondylitis or in good health (not recorded which). Sequencing was carried out using blood, either unsorted or a sorted T cell fraction (not recorded which). CDR3 DNA: TGCGCCAGCAGCGGAAACGGACCTGCTGAAAAACTGTTTTTT. Its translation: CASSGNGPAEKLFF.